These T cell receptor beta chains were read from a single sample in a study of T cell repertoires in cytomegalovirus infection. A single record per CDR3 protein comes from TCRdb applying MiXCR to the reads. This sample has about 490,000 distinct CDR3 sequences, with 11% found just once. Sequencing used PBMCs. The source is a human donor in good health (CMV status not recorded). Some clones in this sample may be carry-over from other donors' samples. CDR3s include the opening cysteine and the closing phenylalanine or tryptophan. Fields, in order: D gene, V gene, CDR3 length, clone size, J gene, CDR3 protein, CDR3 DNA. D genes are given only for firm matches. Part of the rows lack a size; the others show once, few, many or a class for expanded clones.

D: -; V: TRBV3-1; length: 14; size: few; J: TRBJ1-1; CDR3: CASSSYGESTEAFF; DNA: TGTGCCAGCAGCTCGTACGGGGAAAGCACTGAAGCTTTCTTT
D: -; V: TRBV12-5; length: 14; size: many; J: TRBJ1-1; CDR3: CASWGPGLNTEAFF; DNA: TGTGCTAGTTGGGGACCGGGGCTGAACACTGAAGCTTTCTTT
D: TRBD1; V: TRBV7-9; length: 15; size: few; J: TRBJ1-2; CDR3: CASSLQGKINYGYTF; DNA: TGTGCCAGCAGTCTACAGGGGAAGATAAACTATGGCTACACCTTC
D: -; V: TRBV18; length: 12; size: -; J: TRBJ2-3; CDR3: CASSPLLGEQYF; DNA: TGTGCCAGCTCACCACTTCTCGGGGAGCAGTATTTT
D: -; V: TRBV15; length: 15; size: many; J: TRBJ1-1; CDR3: CATSENWERGTEAFF; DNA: TGTGCCACCAGCGAAAACTGGGAACGCGGCACTGAAGCTTTCTTT
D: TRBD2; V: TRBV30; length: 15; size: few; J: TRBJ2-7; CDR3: CAWSLGTSGSYEQYF; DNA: TGTGCCTGGTCCCTCGGGACTAGCGGCTCCTACGAGCAGTACTTC
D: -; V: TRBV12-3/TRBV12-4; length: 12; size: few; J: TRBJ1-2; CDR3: CASSTSGYGYTF; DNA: TGTGCCAGCAGTACTTCAGGCTATGGCTACACCTTC
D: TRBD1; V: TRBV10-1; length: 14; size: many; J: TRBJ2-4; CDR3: CASSESGQGDIQYF; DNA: TGCGCCAGCAGTGAGTCTGGGCAGGGGGACATTCAGTACTTC
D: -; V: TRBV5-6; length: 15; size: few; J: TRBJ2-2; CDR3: CASSAGPPSTGELFF; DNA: TGTGCCAGCAGCGCGGGACCTCCGAGCACCGGGGAGCTGTTTTTT
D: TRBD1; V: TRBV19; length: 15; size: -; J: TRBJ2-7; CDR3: CASSIAGRGPYEQYF; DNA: TGTGCCAGTAGTATAGCAGGCAGGGGGCCCTACGAGCAGTACTTC
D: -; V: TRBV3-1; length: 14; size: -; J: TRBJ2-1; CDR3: CASSQDLILGEQFF; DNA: TGTGCCAGCAGCCAAGATCTCATTCTAGGTGAGCAGTTCTTC